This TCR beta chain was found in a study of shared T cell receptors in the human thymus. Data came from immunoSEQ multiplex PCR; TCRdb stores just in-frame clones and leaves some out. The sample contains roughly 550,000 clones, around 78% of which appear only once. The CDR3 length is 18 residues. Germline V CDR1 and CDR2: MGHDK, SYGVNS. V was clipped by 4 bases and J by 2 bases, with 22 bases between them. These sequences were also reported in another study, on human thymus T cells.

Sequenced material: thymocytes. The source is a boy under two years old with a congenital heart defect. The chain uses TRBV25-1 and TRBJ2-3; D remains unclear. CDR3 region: CASSGASRLPFITDTQYF. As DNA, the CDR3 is TGTGCCAGCAGTGGGGCCTCCCGGCTACCCTTCATCACAGATACGCAGTATTTT.